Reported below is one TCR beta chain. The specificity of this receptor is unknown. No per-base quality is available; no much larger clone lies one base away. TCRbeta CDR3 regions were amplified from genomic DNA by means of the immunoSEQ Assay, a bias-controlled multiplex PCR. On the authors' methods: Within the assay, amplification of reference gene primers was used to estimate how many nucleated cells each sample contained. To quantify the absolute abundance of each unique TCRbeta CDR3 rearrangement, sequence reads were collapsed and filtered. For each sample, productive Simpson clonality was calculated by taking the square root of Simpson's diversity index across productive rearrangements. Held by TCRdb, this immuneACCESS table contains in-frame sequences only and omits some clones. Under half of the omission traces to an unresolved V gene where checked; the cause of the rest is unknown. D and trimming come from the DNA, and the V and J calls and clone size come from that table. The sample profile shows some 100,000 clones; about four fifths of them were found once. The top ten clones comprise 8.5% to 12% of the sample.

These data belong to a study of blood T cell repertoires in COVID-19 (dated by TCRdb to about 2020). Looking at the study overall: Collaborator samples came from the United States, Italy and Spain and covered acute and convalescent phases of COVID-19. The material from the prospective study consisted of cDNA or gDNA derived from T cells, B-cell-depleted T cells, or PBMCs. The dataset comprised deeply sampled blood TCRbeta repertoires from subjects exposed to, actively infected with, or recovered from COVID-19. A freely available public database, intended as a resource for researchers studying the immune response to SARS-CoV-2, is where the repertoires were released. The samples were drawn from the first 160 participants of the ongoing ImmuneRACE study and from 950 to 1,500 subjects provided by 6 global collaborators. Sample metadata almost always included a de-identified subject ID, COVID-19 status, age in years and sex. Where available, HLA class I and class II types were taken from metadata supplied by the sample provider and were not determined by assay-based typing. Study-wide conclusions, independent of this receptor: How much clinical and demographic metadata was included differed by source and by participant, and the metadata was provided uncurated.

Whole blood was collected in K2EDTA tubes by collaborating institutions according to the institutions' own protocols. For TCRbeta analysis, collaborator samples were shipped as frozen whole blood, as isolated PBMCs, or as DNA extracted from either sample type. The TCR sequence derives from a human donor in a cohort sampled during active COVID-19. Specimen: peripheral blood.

The nucleotide sequence is given as TGTGCCAGCAGCACTAGTGAGCGGGACAGGGGACGACCCACCTATGGCTACACCTTC. Translation gives CASSTSERDRGRPTYGYTF. The rearranged chain carries TRBV21-1 and TRBJ1-2; the listed D gene, TRBD1, was not tested against the DNA. TRBV21-1 is designated a pseudogene. The CDR3 measures 19 amino acids from cysteine to phenylalanine. The only DNA kept is the CDR3, 57 bases in frame from the first base.